This TCR beta chain comes out of a study of blood T cell repertoires in COVID-19. The method was immunoSEQ multiplex PCR; TCRdb's version includes in-frame clones alone and lacks a portion of them. The sample records under 300,000 clones, over 80% being singletons. The CDR3 covers 13 residues. Germline trimming cut 1 base from V and 14 bases from J; bases unmatched to any gene: 6. The germline gives CDR1 SGHDT, CDR2 YYEEEE. The chain combines TRBV5-6 with TRBJ1-4, with 9 bases fitting TRBD1. This sequence was found in a man aged 25-45 years who had recovered from COVID-19. The specimen sequenced was peripheral blood. CDR3 loop: CASSLNRGPNLFF. The CDR3 DNA reads as TGTGCCAGCAGCTTGAACAGGGGGCCTAACCTGTTTTTT.